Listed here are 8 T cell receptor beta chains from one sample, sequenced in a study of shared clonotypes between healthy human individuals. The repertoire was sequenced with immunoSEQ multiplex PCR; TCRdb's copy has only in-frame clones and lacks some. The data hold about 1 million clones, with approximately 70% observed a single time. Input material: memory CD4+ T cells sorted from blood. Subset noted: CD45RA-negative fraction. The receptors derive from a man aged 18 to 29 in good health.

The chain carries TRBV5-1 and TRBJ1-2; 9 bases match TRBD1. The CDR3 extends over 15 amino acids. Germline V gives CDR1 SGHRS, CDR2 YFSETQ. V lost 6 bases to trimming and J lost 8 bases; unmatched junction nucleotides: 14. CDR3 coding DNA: TGCGCCAGCACCTTTTCCGGGACAGGGACCTACGGCTACACCTTC. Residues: CASTFSGTGTYGYTF.

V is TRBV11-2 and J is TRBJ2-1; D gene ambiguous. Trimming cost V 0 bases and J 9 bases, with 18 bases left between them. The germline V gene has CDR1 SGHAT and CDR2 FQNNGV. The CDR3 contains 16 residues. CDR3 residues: CASSLDARARQSEQFF. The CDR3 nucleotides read TGTGCCAGCAGCTTAGATGCTAGGGCTAGACAAAGTGAGCAGTTCTTC.

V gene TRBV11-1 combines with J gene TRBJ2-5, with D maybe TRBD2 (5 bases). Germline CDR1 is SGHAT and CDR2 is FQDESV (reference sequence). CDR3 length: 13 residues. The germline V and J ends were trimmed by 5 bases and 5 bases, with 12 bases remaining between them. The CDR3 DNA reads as TGTGCCAGCAGCCTCGGGGAGAAGGAGACCCAGTACTTC. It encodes CASSLGEKETQYF.

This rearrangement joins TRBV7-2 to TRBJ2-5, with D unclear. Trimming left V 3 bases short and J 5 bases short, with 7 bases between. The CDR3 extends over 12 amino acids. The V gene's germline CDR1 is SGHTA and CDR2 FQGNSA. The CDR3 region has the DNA TGTGCCAGCAGCTTTGCGACTGAGACCCAGTACTTC. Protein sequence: CASSFATETQYF. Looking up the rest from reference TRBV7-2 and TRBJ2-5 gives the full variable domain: GAGVSQSPSNKVTEKGKDVELRCDPISGHTALYWYRQSLGQGLEFLIYFQGNSAPDKSGLPSDRFSAERTGGSVSTLTIQRTQQEDSAVYLCASSFATETQYFGPGTRLLVL.

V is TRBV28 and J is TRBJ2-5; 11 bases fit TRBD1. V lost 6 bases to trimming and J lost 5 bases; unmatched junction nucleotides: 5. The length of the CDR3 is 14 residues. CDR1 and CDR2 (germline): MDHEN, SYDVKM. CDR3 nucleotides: TGTGCCAGCAGGGGGACAGGGGGAGGGGAGACCCAGTACTTC. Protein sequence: CASRGTGGGETQYF.

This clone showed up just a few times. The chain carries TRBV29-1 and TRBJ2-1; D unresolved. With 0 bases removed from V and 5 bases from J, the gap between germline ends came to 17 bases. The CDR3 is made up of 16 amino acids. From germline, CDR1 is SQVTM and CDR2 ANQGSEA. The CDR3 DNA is TGCAGCGTTGAAGATACCCGGATGGTCCTGGACAATGAGCAGTTCTTC. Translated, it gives CSVEDTRMVLDNEQFF.

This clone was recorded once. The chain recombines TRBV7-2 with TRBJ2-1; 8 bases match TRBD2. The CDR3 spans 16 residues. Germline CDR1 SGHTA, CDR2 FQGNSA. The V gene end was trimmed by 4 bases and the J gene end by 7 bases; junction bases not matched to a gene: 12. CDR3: CASSSPGASGFNEQFF. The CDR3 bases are TGTGCCAGCAGCTCCCCGGGAGCTAGCGGGTTTAATGAGCAGTTCTTC.

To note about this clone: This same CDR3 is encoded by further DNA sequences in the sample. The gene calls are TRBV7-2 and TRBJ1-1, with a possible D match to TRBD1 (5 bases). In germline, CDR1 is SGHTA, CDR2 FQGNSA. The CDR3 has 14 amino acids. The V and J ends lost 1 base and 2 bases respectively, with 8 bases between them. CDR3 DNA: TGTGCCAGCAGCTTAGGCGGGGGAAACACTGAAGCTTTCTTT. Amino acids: CASSLGGGNTEAFF.